A single sample gave rise to the 10 T cell receptor beta chains below, sequenced in a study of siplizumab effects on memory and regulatory T cells. Repertoires were generated with immunoSEQ multiplex PCR, while TCRdb's copy carries only in-frame clones and drops some. The profile covers fewer than 120,000 clones, with roughly 92% appearing a single time and 1.3% taken by the ten largest. Sample: CD4+ T cells sorted from blood. Source of these receptors: a human donor in good health.

This chain connects TRBV2 to TRBJ1-4; 8 nucleotides agree with TRBD1. J lost 4 bases, V lost 7 bases, and 8 bases had no gene match. CDR3 size: 15 residues. Germline CDR1 SNHLY, CDR2 FYNNEI. The CDR3 protein is CASKLTGGYNEKLFF. The CDR3 DNA is TGTGCCAGCAAGTTAACAGGGGGTTATAATGAAAAACTGTTTTTT.

Of note for this clone: The same CDR3 also results from other DNA sequences found in this sample. The rearrangement uses TRBV5-1 and TRBJ1-1, with 9 bases fitting TRBD1. The CDR3 covers 14 residues. The germline CDR1 and CDR2 sequences are SGHRS and YFSETQ. The trim removed 4 bases at V and 2 bases at J, leaving 3 bases unmatched. The CDR3: CASSEGQGNTEAFF. In DNA, the CDR3 is TGCGCCAGCAGCGAGGGACAGGGAAACACTGAAGCTTTCTTT.

The chain is built from TRBV7-8 and TRBJ2-1, with 7 bases matching TRBD2. Germline V lookup: CDR1 SGHVS, CDR2 FQNEAQ. After removal of 1 base from V and 2 bases from J, the junction contained 2 bases not matched to a gene. CDR3 length equals 15 residues. The CDR3 sequence is CASSLGSGTYNEQFF. The CDR3 bases are TGTGCCAGCAGCTTAGGAAGCGGGACCTACAATGAGCAGTTCTTC.

The gene calls are TRBV6-5 and TRBJ1-5; D remains ambiguous. Trimming stripped 0 bases from V and 1 base from J, with 10 bases between. CDR1 is MNHEY and CDR2 is SVGAGI in the germline V gene. This CDR3 has 16 residues. Here the CDR3 DNA reads TGTGCCAGCAGTTACTCGTGGGAGGTGAGCAATCAGCCCCAGCATTTT. The encoded protein is CASSYSWEVSNQPQHF.

The chain combines TRBV6-5 with TRBJ1-2; D gene uncertain. With 10 bases removed from V and 7 bases from J, the gap between germline ends came to 16 bases. Germline CDR1 is MNHEY and CDR2 is SVGAGI. CDR3 length: 12 residues. The CDR3 spells CATWRSPPGYTF. DNA for the CDR3: TGTGCCACCTGGAGGAGTCCCCCTGGCTACACCTTC.

The chain employs TRBV5-5 and TRBJ1-2, with a weak D call TRBD1 (5 bases). Trimming shortened V by 1 base and J by 8 bases, and 15 bases separated the two germline ends. The CDR3 sequence is 14 residues long. CDR1 is SGHKS, CDR2 YYEKEE, per germline (reference sequence). CDR3 DNA: TGTGCCAGCAGCTTGTTGTCAGGGCGGCGGGGCTACACCTTC. Amino acids: CASSLLSGRRGYTF.

This CDR3 reads CASSDSSYNEQFF. The CDR3 nucleotides read TGTGCCAGTAGCGATAGCTCCTACAATGAGCAGTTCTTC. This chain uses TRBV19 with TRBJ2-1; D is unclear. V shed 6 bases and J shed 0 bases, with 6 bases lying between them. This CDR3 region has 13 residues. Germline values: CDR1 LNHDA, CDR2 SQIVND (reference sequence).

This clone has a handful of counts. This rearrangement joins TRBV19 to TRBJ1-6; D not resolved. Germline V lookup: CDR1 LNHDA, CDR2 SQIVND (reference sequence). Trimming left V 7 bases short and J 7 bases short, with 17 bases between. This CDR3 contains 15 residues. This CDR3 reads CASKGSQIPNSPLHF. The DNA of the CDR3 is TGTGCCAGTAAGGGATCCCAGATTCCAAATTCACCCCTCCACTTT.

The chain couples TRBV10-1 to TRBJ2-5; 7 positions match TRBD1. The V gene's germline CDR1 is WNHNN and CDR2 SYGVQD (reference sequence). J gave up 2 bases and V 5 bases, and 2 bases lay outside the gene matches. The CDR3 is 13 residues long. CDR3 coding DNA: TGCGCCAGCAGTAGGGGGCTGCAAGAGACCCAGTACTTC. It translates to CASSRGLQETQYF.

This chain joins TRBV5-1 and TRBJ2-7; TRBD2 matches at 12 bases. The CDR3 is 17 amino acids. Unmatched junction bases numbered 9, after V lost 3 bases and J lost 2 bases. Germline-derived CDR1 and CDR2 are SGHRS and YFSETQ. The CDR3 DNA sequence: TGCGCCAGCAGCTGGAGCAGACTAGCGGGAGAAGCCTACGAGCAGTACTTC. Its translation is CASSWSRLAGEAYEQYF.